This T cell receptor (beta chain) derives from a study of blood T cell repertoires in COVID-19. Looking at the study overall: The origin of the acute and convalescent COVID-19 samples was the United States, Italy and Spain. The analysed material was cDNA or gDNA that came from T cells, B-cell-depleted T cells, or PBMCs.

Germline CDR1 and CDR2: MNHEY and SVGAGI. The CDR3 contains 12 residues. With 6 bases clipped from V and 9 bases from J, the junction kept 1 base outside the gene matches. Methods used by the authors: The assay estimated nucleated cells by amplifying reference gene primers. Profiling relied on immunoSEQ multiplex PCR, and the TCRdb table lists in-frame clones only, not all of them. The V and J calls and clone size are taken from that table; D and trimming were inferred from the DNA. The sample includes approximately 140,000 clones, approximately 90% of them seen just once. This clonotype originated in a man aged 45-65 years with active or convalescent COVID-19. Sequenced input: peripheral blood. The chain has TRBV6-5 and TRBJ2-4; 11 bases map to TRBD1. DNA for the CDR3: TGTGCCAGCAGGGGACAGGGGGGCATTCAGTACTTC. Amino acid sequence: CASRGQGGIQYF.